This T cell receptor beta chain was identified during a study of blood T cell repertoires in COVID-19. Germline V gene sequence: CDR1 SGHVS, CDR2 FQNEAQ. This CDR3 comprises 14 residues. V dropped 5 bases and J dropped 10 bases, with 17 bases sitting between them. Produced via immunoSEQ multiplex PCR; TCRdb's table is partial and in-frame only. This sample carries about 70,000 clones, under 95% of them seen once, and the ten largest clones take approximately 9.1%. Input material: peripheral blood. The chain is built from TRBV7-8 and TRBJ1-4; D remains unclear. The TCR comes from a human donor in a cohort sampled during active COVID-19. The CDR3, as DNA: TGTGCCAGCAGCGAGTCCCGTCCCCCAGGAAAACTGTTTTTT. Translating gives CASSESRPPGKLFF.